Presented here are 2 T cell receptor beta chains from one specimen sequenced in a study of control samples from healthy donors and cancer patients (dated by TCRdb to between 2020 and 2021). Library preparation employed the immunoSEQ multiplex PCR assay. Imported from immuneACCESS, the table was reduced by TCRdb to in-frame sequences with V and J called. These copies leave out some clones; in studies compared against another copy, an unresolved V gene accounts for under half, and the cause of the remainder is not known. The sample profile shows some 130,000 clones; around 90% of them were found once. Jointly, the top ten make up 11% of the sample. The source material was blood. These receptors were taken from a man aged 30 to 39 in good health.

This CDR3 is CASNQAGTSGNTIYF. DNA for the CDR3: TGTGCCAGCAACCAAGCCGGGACATCAGGAAACACCATATATTTT. The V call is TRBV2, the J call TRBJ1-3; weak D call: TRBD1 (6 bases). CDR3 length equals 15 residues. Germline assignment: CDR1 SNHLY and CDR2 FYNNEI. Between the trimmed V and J ends, which lost 7 bases and 4 bases, there was a span of 17 bases.

The V and J genes are TRBV30 and TRBJ1-3; D call uncertain. The germline CDR1 and CDR2 sequences are GTSNPN and SVGIG (reference sequence). CDR3 length equals 14 residues. The V end lost 5 bases, the J end lost 0 bases, and 11 bases lay between the germline ends. CDR3 loop: CAWGFVGSGNTIYF. CDR3 bases: TGTGCCTGGGGTTTCGTCGGCTCTGGAAACACCATATATTTT.